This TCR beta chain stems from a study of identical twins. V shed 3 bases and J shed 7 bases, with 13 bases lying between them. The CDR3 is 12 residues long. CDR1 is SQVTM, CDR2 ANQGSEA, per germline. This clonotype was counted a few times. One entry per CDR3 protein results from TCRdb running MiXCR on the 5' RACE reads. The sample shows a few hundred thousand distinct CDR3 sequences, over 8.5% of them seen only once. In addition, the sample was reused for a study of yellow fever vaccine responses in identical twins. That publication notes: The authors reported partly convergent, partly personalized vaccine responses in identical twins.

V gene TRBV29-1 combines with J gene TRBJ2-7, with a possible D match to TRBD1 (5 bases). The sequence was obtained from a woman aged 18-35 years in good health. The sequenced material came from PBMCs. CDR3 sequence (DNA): TGCAGCGTTGACTCTTCAGGGTGGGAGCAGTACTTC. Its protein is CSVDSSGWEQYF.